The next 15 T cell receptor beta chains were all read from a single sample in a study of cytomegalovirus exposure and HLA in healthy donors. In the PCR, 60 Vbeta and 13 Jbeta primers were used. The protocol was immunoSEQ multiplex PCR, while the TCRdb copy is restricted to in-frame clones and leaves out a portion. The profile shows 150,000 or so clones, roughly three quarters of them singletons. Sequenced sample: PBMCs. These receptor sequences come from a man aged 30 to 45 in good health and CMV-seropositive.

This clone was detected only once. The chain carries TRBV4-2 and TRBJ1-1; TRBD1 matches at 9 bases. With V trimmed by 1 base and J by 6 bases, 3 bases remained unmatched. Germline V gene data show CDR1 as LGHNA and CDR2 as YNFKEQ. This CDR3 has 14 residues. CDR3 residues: CASSQGTGGPEAFF. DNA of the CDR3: TGTGCCAGCAGCCAAGGTACAGGGGGCCCTGAAGCTTTCTTT.

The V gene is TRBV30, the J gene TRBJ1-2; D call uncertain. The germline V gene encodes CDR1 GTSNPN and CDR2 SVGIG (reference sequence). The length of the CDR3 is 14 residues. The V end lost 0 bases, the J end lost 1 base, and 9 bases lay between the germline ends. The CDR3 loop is CAWSVNTHNYGYTF. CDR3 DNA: TGTGCCTGGAGTGTGAATACACATAACTATGGCTACACCTTC.

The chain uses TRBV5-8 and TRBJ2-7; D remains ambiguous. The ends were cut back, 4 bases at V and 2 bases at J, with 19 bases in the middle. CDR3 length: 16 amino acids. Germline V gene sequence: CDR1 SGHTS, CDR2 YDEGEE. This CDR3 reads CASSLGFRGFPYEQYF. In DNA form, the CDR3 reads TGTGCCAGCAGCCTGGGTTTTAGAGGATTCCCCTACGAGCAGTACTTC.

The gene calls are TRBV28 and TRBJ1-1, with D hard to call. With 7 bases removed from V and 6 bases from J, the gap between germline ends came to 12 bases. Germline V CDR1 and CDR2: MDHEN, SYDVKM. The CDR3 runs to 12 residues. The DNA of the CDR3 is TGTGCCAGCACGAGCGTTTTTGCTGAAGCTTTCTTT. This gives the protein CASTSVFAEAFF.

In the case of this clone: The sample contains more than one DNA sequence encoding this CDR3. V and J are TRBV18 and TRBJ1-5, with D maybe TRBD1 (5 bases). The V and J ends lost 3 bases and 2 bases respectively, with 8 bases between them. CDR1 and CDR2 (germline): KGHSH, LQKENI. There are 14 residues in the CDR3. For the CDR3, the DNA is TGTGCCAGCTCACCGGGGCAGGGCAATCAGCCCCAGCATTTT. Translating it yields CASSPGQGNQPQHF.

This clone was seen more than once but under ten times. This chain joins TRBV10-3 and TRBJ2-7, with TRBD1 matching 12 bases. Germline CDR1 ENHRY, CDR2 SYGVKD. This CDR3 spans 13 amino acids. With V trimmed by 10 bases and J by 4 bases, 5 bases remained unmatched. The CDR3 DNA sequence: TGTGCCACCGGGACAGGGGGCAGTTACGAGCAGTACTTC. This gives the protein CATGTGGSYEQYF.

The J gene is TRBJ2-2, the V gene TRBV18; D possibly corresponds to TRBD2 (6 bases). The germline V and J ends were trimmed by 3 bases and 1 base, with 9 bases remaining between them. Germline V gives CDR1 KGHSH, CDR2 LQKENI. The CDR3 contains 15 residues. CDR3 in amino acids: CASSPAGGNTGELFF. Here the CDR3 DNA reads TGTGCCAGCTCACCGGCCGGGGGGAACACCGGGGAGCTGTTTTTT.

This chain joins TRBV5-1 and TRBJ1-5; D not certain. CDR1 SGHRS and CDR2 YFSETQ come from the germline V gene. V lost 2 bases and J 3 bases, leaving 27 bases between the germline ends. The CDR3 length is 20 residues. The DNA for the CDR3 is TGCGCCAGCAGCTTTTGCCACCCTTGCGTACGGTGTCCCCCCAATCAGCCCCAGCATTTT. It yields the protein CASSFCHPCVRCPPNQPQHF.

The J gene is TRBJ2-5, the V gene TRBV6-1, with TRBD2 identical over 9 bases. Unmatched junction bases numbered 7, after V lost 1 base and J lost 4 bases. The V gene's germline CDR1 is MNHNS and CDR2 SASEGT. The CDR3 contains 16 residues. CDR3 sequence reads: CASSEVGAGGRETQYF. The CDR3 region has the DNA TGTGCCAGCAGTGAAGTGGGTGCGGGAGGGCGAGAGACCCAGTACTTC.

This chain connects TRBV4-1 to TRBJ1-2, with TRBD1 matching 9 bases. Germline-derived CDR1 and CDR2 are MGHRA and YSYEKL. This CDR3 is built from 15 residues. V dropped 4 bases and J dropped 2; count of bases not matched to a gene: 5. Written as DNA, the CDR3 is TGCGCCAGCAGCCCCTCGGGACAGGGAAACTATGGCTACACCTTC. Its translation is CASSPSGQGNYGYTF.

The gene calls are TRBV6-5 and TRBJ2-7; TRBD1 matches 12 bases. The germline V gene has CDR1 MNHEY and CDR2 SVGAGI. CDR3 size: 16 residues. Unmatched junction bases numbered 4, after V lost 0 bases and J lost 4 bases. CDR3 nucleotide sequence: TGTGCCAGCAGTTACTCTGGGACAGGGGGCCAATACGAGCAGTACTTC. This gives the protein CASSYSGTGGQYEQYF.

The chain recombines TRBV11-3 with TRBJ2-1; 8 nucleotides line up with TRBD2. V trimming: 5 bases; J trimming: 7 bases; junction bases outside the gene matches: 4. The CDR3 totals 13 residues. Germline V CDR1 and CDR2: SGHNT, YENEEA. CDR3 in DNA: TGTGCCAGCAGCGAAGGCGGGAGGAATGAGCAGTTCTTC. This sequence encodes CASSEGGRNEQFF.

CDR3 residues: CASRITGDSNQPQHF. CDR3 DNA: TGTGCCAGCAGGATAACAGGTGATAGCAATCAGCCCCAGCATTTT. J is TRBJ1-5 and V is TRBV6-5; a possible D gene is TRBD1 (5 bases). CDR1 MNHEY and CDR2 SVGAGI come from the germline V gene. The CDR3 is 15 residues long. V was cut by 6 bases and J by 0 bases, with 12 bases left in between.

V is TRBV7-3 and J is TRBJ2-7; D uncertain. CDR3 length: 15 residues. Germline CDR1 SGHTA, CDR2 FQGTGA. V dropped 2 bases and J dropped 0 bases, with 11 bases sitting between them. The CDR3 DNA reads TGTGCCAGCAGCTTATCCCCAGGTAGCTCCTACGAGCAGTACTTC. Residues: CASSLSPGSSYEQYF.

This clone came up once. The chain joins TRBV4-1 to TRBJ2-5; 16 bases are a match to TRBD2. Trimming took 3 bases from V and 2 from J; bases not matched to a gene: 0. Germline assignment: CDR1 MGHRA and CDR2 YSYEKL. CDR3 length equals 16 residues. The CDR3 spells CASSQGLAGGQETQYF. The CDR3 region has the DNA TGCGCCAGCAGCCAGGGACTAGCGGGGGGGCAAGAGACCCAGTACTTC.